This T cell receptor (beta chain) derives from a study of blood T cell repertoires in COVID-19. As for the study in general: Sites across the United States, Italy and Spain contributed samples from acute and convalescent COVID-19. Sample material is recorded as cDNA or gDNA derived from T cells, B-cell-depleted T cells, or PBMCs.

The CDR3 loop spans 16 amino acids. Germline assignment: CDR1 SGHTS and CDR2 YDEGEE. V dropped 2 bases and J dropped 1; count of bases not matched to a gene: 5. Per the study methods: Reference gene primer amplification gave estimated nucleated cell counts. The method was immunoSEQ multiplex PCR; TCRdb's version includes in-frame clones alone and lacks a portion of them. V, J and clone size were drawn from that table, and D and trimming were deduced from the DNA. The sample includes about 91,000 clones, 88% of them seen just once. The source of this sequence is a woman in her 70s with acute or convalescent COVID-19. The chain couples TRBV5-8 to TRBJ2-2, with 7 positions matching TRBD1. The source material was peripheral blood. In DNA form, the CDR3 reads TGTGCCAGCAGCTTTTTCGCAGGGGGGAACACCGGGGAGCTGTTTTTT. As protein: CASSFFAGGNTGELFF.